This TCR beta chain was identified during a study of metastatic and nonmetastatic thyroid tumors. Study in general: Thyroid patients, malignant and benign, had repertoires compared across blood and tumor or nodule tissue.

This clone was observed many times. Its antigen is not identified. In the authors' methods: Construction of a distant-metastasis classifier for papillary thyroid cancer relied on CDR3 differences across clinicopathological groups. Through MiXCR, TCRdb re-clonotyped the PCR reads. The V and J calls, along with clone size, are taken from TCRdb and not from the paper's own processing. The sample has approximately 23,000 clones, roughly 24% seen once. Among the patients, none had received any treatment before thyroid surgery. General study points: It was reported that TCR beta diversity was significantly higher in malignant thyroid tumors than benign nodules, in blood and tumor.

Germline V lookup: CDR1 MGHDK, CDR2 SYGVNS. After removal of 1 base from V and 0 bases from J, the junction contained 15 bases not matched to a gene. This CDR3 region has 20 residues. The chain carries TRBV25-1 and TRBJ1-3; 7 nucleotides align to TRBD1. The specimen was blood. The receptor comes from a male donor with papillary thyroid cancer or a benign thyroid nodule (not recorded which). Some clones in this sample may be carry-over from other donors' samples. The CDR3 nucleotides read TGTGCCAGCAGTGAATTGGGCGTTTGGAAGACAGGGCGCTCTGGAAACACCATATATTTT. Amino acid sequence: CASSELGVWKTGRSGNTIYF.